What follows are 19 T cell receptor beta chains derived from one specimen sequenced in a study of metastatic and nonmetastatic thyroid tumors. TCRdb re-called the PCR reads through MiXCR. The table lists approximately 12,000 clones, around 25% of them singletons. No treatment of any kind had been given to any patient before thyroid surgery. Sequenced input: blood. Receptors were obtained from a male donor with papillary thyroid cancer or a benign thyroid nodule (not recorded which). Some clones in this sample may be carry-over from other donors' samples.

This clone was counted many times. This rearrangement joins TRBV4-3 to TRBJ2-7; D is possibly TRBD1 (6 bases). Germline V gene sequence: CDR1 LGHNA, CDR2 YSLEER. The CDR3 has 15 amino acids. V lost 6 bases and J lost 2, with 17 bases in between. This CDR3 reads CASSPDSTRAYEQYF. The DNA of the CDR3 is TGCGCCAGCAGTCCGGACAGCACCAGAGCCTACGAGCAGTACTTC.

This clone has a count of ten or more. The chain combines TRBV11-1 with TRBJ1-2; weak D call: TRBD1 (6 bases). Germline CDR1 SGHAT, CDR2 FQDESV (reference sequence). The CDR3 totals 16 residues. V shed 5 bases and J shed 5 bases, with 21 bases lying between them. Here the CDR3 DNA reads TGTGCCAGCAGCGCCATTAAACAGGGTAGGGCGTATGGCTACACCTTC. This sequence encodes CASSAIKQGRAYGYTF.

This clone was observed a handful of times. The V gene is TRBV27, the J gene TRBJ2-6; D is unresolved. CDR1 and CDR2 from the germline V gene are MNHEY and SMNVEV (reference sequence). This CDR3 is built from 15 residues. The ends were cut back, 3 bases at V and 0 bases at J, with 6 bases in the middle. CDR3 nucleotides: TGTGCCAGCAGTTTCGTCCTCTCTGGGGCCAACGTCCTGACTTTC. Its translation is CASSFVLSGANVLTF.

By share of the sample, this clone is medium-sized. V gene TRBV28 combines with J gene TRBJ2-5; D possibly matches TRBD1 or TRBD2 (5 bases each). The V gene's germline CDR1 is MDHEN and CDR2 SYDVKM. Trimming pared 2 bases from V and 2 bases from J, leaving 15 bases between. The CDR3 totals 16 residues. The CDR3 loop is CASSLPRGNGQETQYF. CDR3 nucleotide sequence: TGTGCCAGCAGTTTACCCCGGGGCAACGGGCAAGAGACCCAGTACTTC.

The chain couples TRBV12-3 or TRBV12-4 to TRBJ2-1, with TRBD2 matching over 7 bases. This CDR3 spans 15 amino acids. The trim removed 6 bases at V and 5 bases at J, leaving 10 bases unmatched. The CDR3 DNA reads TGTGCCAGCAGCCTATGGGAGGGCCGTAACAATGAGCAGTTCTTC. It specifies CASSLWEGRNNEQFF.

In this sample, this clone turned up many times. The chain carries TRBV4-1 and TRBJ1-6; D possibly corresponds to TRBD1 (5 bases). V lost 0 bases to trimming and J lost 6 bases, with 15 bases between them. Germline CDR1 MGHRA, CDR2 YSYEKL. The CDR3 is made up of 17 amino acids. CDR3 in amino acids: CASSQDPPRVANSPLHF. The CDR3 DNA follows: TGCGCCAGCAGCCAAGACCCCCCCAGGGTCGCTAATTCACCCCTCCACTTT.

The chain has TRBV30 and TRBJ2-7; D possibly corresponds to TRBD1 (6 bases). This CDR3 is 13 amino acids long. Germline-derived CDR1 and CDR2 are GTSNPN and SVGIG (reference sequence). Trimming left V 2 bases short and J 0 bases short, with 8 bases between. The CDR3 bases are TGTGCCTGGAGTAGGGACACCTCCTACGAGCAGTACTTC. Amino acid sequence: CAWSRDTSYEQYF.

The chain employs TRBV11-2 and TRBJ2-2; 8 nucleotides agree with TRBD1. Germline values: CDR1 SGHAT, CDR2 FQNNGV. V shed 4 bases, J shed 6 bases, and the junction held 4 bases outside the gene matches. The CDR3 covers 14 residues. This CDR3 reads CASSWGQAPGELFF. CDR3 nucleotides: TGTGCCAGCAGCTGGGGACAGGCTCCCGGGGAGCTGTTTTTT. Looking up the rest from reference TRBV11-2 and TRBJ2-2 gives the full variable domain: EAGVAQSPRYKIIEKRQSVAFWCNPISGHATLYWYQQILGQGPKLLIQFQNNGVVDDSQLPKDRFSAERLKGVDSTLKIQPAKLEDSAVYLCASSWGQAPGELFFGEGSRLTVL.

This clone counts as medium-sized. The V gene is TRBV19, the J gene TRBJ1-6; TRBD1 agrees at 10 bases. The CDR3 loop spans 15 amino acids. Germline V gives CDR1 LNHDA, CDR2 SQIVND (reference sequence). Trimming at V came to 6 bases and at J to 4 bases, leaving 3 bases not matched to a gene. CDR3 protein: CASRDRGSYNSPLHF. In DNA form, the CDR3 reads TGTGCCAGTAGGGACAGGGGGTCTTATAATTCACCCCTCCACTTT.

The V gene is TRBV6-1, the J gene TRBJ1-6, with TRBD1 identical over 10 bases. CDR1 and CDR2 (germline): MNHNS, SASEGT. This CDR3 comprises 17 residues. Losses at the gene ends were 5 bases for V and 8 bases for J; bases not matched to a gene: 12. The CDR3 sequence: CASSSEEGTGDYSPLHF. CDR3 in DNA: TGTGCCAGCAGTTCCGAGGAGGGGACAGGGGACTATTCACCCCTCCACTTT.

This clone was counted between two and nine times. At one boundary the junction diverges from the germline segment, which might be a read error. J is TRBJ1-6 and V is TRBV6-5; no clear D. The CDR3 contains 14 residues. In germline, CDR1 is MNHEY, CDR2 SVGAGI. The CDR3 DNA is TGTGCCAGCAGTGACTCCGGGGAAAGGTCACCCCTCCACTTT. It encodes CASSDSGERSPLHF.

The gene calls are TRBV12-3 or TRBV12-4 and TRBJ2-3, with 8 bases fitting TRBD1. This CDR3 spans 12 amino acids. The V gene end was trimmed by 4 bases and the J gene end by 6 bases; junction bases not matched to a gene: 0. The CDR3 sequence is CASSWTGDTQYF. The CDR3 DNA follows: TGTGCCAGCAGTTGGACAGGGGATACGCAGTATTTT.

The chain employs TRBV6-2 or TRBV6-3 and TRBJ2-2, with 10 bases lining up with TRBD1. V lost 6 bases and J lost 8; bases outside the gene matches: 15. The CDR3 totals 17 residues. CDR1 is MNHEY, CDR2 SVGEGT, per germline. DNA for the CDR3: TGTGCCAGCAGCCTAGACAGGGGGCTCATTGGAACTGGGGAGCTGTTTTTT. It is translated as CASSLDRGLIGTGELFF.

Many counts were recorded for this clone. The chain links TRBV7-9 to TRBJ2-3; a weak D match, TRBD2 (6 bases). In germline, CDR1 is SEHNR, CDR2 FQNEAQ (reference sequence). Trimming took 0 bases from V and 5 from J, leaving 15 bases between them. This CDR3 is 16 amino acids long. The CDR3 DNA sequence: TGTGCCAGCAGCTTAGCGTCCCCCCGGGAGATAGATACGCAGTATTTT. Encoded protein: CASSLASPREIDTQYF.

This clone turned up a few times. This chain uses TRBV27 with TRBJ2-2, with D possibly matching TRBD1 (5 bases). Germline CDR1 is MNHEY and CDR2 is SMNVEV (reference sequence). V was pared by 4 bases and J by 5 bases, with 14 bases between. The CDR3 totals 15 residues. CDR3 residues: CASSSLAGLTGELFF. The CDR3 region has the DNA TGTGCCAGCAGTTCCCTGGCAGGGTTGACCGGGGAGCTGTTTTTT.

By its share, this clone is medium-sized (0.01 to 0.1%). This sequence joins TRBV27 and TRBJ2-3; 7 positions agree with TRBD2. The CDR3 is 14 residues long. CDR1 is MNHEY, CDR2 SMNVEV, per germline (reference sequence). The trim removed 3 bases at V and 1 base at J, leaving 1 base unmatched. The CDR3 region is CASSFAGGTDTQYF. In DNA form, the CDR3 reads TGTGCCAGCAGTTTTGCGGGGGGCACAGATACGCAGTATTTT.

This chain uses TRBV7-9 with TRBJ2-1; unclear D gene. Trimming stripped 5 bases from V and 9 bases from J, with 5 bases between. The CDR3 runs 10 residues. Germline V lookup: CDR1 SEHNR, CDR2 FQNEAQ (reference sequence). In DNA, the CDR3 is TGTGCCAGCAGCCTCTCTGAGCAGTTCTTC. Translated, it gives CASSLSEQFF. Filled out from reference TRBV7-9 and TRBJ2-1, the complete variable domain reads DTGVSQNPRHKITKRGQNVTFRCDPISEHNRLYWYRQTLGQGPEFLTYFQNEAQLEKSRLLSDRFSAERPKGSFSTLEIQRTEQGDSAMYLCASSLSEQFFGPGTRLTVL.

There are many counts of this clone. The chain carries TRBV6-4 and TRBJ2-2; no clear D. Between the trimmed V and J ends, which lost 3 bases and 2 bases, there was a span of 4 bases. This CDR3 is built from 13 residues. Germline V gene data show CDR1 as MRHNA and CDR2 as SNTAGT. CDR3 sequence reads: CASSEDNTGELFF. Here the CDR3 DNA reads TGTGCCAGCAGTGAGGACAACACCGGGGAGCTGTTTTTT.

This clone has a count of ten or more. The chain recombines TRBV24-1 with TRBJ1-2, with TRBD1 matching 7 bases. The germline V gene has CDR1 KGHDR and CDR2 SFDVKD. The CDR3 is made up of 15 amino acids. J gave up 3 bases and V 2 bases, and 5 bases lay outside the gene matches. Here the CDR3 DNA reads TGTGCCACCAGTGATTACCCGACAGGGTACTATGGCTACACCTTC. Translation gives CATSDYPTGYYGYTF.